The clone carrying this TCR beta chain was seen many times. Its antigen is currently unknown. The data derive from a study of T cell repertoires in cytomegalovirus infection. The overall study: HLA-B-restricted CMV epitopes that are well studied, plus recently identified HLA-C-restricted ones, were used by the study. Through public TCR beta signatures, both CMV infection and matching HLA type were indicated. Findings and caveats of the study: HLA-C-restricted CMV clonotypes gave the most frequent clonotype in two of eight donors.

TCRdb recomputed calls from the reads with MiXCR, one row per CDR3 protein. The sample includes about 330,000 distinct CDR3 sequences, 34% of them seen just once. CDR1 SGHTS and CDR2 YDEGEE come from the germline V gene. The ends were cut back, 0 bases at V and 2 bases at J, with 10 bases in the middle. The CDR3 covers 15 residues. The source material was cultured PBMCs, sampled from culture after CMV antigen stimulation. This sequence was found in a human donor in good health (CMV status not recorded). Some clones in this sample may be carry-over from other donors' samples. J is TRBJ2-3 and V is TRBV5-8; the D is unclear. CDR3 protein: CASSLGGANTDTQYF. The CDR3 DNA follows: TGTGCCAGCAGCTTGGGTGGTGCCAACACAGATACGCAGTATTTT.